Listed below are T cell receptor beta chains from one sample, sequenced in a study of CD8+ T cells in alopecia areata. This table comes from immunoSEQ multiplex PCR, and its TCRdb copy is limited to in-frame clones, with some not included. This sample yields some 150,000 clones, of which around 50% are seen a single time; roughly a fifth belongs to the top ten. The source was CD8+ T cells sorted from blood, collected at week 0. These receptor sequences come from a human donor with alopecia areata. CDR3s include the opening cysteine and the closing phenylalanine or tryptophan. A D gene is named only where the DNA matches it firmly. Where a row states a size, it is once, few, many or the class of an expanded clone; other rows omit it.

>-|TRBD1|TRBV9|TRBJ1-6
TGTGCCAGCAGCCGCGGGGCAAAACAGGGGGCAGGATCACCCCTCCACTTT
CASSRGAKQGAGSPLHF
>-|-|TRBV15|TRBJ2-5
TGTGCCACCAGCAGAGAGAAGGACGGAGGGACCCAGTACTTC
CATSREKDGGTQYF
>few|TRBD1|TRBV9|TRBJ1-5
TGTGCCAGCAGCGTGACAGGGGGTTCGGATCAGCCCCAGCATTTT
CASSVTGGSDQPQHF
>-|TRBD1|TRBV5-4|TRBJ1-6
TGTGCCAGCAGCTCTGACAGGGGTTCACCCCTCCACTTT
CASSSDRGSPLHF
>-|-|TRBV15|TRBJ2-6
TGTGCCACCAGCAGAGATAAAGGAGCCGGGGCCAACGTCCTGACTTTC
CATSRDKGAGANVLTF
>few|TRBD2|TRBV7-3|TRBJ2-1
TGTGCCAGCAGCTCCCTTGGGGGACTAGCAGATGAGCAGTTCTTC
CASSSLGGLADEQFF
>-|-|TRBV27|TRBJ1-6
TGTGCCAGCAGTTCGTCTTTAAGATCCTCCTATAATTCACCCCTCCACTTT
CASSSSLRSSYNSPLHF
>once|TRBD1|TRBV5-1|TRBJ2-5
TGCGCCAGCAGCATAACCGGGACAGGGGGCACGGAGACCCAGTACTTC
CASSITGTGGTETQYF
>-|-|TRBV29-1|TRBJ1-2
TGCAGCGTTGAAAGGGGGTCTTATGGCTACACCTTC
CSVERGSYGYTF
>few|-|TRBV14|TRBJ2-7
TGTGCCAGCAGCCAAGGGCGCACCTACGAGCAGTACTTC
CASSQGRTYEQYF